Following are 2 T cell receptor beta chains from one sample sequenced in a study of T cells expressing NK-cell markers (dated by TCRdb to 2020 to 2022). Library preparation was by 5' RACE. The listed sequencing device is Illumina HiSeq 2000. Each entry corresponds to one CDR3 protein sequence from reads that TCRdb reprocessed, and DNA is not given. The table for this sample shows hundreds of thousands of distinct CDR3 sequences. The ten largest account for 4.2% of the sample. Sequenced input: blood T cells: a sorted CD56 or NKG2C T cell subset, CD4+ or CD8+ T cells, or bulk PBMC T cells (not recorded which). The origin of the receptors is a woman aged 18-70 years in good health.

The chain joins TRBV10-3 to TRBJ1-1; TCRdb selects TRBD1, and the lack of DNA leaves this call unchecked. Germline V gives CDR1 ENHRY, CDR2 SYGVKD. CDR3 size: 15 residues. The chain's CDR3 is CAISESWGGVTEAFF.

The chain joins TRBV30 to TRBJ2-7; TCRdb names TRBD2, which stays unverified in the absence of DNA. The CDR3 spans 13 residues. CDR1 and CDR2 (germline): GTSNPN, SVGIG (reference sequence). The CDR3 spells CAWSVGLPWGQYF.